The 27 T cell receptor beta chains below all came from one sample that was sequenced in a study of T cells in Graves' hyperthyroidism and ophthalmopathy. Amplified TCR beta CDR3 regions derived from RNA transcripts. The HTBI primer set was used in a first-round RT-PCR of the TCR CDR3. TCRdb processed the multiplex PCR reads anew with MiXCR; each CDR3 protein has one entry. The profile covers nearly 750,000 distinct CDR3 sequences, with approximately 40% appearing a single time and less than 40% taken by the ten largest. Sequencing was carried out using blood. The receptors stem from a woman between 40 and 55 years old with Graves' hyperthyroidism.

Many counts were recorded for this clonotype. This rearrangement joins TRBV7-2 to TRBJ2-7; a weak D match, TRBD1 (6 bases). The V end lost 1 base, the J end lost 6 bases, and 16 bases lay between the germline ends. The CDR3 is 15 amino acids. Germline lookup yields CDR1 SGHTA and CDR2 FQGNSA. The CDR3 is CASSLVGQNDGEQYF. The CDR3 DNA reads TGTGCCAGCAGCTTAGTGGGACAAAATGATGGCGAGCAGTACTTC.

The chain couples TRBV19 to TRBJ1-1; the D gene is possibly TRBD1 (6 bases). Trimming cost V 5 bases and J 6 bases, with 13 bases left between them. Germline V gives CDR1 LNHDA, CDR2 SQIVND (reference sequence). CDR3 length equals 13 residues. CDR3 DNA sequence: TGTGCCAGTAGTCCCAAACAGGGAGCTGAAGCTTTCTTT. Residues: CASSPKQGAEAFF.

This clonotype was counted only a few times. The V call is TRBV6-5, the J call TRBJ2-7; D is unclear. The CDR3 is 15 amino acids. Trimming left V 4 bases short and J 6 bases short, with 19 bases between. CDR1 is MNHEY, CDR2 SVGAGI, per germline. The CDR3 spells CASSLHSDRAFEQYF. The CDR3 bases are TGTGCCAGCAGTTTGCACTCCGACCGGGCCTTCGAGCAGTACTTC.

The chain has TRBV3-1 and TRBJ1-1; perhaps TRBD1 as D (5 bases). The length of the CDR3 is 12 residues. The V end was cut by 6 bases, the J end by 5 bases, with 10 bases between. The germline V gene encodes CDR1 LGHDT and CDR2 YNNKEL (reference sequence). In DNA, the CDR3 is TGTGCCAGCAGACAGGCTACGACTGAAGCTTTCTTT. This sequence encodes CASRQATTEAFF.

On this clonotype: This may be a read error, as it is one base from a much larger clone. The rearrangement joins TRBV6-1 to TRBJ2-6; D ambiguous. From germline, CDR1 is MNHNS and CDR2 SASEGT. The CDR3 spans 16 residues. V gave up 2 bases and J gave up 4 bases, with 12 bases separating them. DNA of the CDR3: TGTGCCAGCAGTGAACGCGCGTTCGCCGGGGCCAACGTCCTGACTTTC. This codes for CASSERAFAGANVLTF.

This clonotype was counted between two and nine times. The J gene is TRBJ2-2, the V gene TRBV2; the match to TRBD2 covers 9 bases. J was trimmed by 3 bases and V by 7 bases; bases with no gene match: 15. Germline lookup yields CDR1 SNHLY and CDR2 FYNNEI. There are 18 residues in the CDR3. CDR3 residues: CASMADTGTSSDTGELFF. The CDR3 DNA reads TGTGCCAGCATGGCGGATACCGGGACTAGCAGCGACACCGGGGAGCTGTTTTTT.

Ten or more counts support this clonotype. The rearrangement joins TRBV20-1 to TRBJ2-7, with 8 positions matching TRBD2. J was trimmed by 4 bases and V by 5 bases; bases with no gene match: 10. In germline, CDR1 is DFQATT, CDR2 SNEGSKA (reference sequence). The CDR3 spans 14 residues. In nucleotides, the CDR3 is TGCAGTGCTTCGCTATCGGGAGGGCCTTACGAGCAGTACTTC. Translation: CSASLSGGPYEQYF.

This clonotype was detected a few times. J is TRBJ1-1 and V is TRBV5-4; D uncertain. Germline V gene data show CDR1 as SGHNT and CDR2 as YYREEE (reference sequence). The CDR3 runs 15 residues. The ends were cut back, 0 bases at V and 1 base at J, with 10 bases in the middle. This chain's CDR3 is CASSLGGKGNTEAFF. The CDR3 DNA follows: TGTGCCAGCAGCTTGGGTGGGAAAGGGAACACTGAAGCTTTCTTT.

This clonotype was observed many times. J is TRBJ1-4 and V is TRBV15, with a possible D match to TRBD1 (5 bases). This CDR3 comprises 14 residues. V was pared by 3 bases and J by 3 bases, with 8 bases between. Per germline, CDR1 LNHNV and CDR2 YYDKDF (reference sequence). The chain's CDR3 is CATSRDTANEKLFF. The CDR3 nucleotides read TGTGCCACCAGCAGGGACACAGCTAATGAAAAACTGTTTTTT.

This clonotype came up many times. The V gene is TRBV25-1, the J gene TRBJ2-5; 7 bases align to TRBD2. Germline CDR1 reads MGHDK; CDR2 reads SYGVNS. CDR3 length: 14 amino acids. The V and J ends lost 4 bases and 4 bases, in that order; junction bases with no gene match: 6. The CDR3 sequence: CASSASGGVETQYF. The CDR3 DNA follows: TGTGCCAGCAGTGCCTCGGGGGGAGTAGAGACCCAGTACTTC.

CDR3 DNA: TGTGCCAGCAGTGAAATGAGTAGGGCGGGAGCCACAGATACGCAGTATTTT. Protein product: CASSEMSRAGATDTQYF. The chain joins TRBV25-1 to TRBJ2-3; 7 bases are shared with TRBD2. The V segment lost 2 bases and the J segment 2 bases; nucleotides outside the gene matches: 10. The CDR3 covers 17 residues. Germline CDR1 MGHDK, CDR2 SYGVNS.

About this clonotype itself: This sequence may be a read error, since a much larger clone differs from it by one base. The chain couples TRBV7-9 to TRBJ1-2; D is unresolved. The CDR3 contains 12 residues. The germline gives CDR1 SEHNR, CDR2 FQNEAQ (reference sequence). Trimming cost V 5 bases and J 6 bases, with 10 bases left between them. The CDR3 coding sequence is TGTGCCAGCAGCCCAAGAATCGATGGCTACACCTTC. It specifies CASSPRIDGYTF.

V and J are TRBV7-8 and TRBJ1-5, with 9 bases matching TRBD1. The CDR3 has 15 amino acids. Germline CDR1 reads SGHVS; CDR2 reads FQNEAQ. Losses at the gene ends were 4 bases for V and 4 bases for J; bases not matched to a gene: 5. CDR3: CASSWTGAYNQPQHF. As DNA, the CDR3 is TGTGCCAGCAGCTGGACAGGGGCCTATAATCAGCCCCAGCATTTT.

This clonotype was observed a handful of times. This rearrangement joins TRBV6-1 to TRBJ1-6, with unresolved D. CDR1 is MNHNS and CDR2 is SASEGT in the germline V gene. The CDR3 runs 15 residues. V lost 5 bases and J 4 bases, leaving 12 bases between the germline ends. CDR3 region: CASSLQAEYNSPLHF. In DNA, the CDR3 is TGTGCCAGCAGTCTCCAGGCCGAGTATAATTCACCCCTCCACTTT.

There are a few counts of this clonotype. The CDR3, as DNA: TGTGCCAGCAGCGTGGGTGCTAGCGCCTACAATGAGCAGTTCTTC. Residues: CASSVGASAYNEQFF. J is TRBJ2-1 and V is TRBV9; maybe TRBD2 (6 bases). With 2 bases removed from V and 2 bases from J, the gap between germline ends came to 11 bases. Germline V CDR1 and CDR2: SGDLS, YYNGEE. The CDR3 has 15 amino acids.

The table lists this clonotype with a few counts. DNA for the CDR3: TGTGCCAGTAGTATAGATCACTTTAGCAATCAGCCCCAGCATTTT. Its translation is CASSIDHFSNQPQHF. This chain connects TRBV19 to TRBJ1-5; D call uncertain. Between the trimmed V and J ends, which lost 0 bases and 0 bases, there was a span of 6 bases. This CDR3 has 15 amino acids. Germline CDR1 and CDR2: LNHDA and SQIVND (reference sequence).

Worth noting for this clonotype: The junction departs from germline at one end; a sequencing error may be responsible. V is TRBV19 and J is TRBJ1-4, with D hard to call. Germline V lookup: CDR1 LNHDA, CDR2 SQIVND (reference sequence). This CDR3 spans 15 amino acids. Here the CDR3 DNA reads TGTGCCAGTAGTATGCGAACTACAACTAATGAAAAACCGTTTTTT. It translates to CASSMRTTTNEKPFF.

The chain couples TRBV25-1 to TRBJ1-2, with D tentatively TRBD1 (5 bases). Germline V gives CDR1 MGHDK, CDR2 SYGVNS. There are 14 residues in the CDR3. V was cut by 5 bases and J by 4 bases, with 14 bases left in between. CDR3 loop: CASSFMGPGYGYTF. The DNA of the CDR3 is TGTGCCAGCAGTTTCATGGGGCCGGGCTATGGCTACACCTTC.

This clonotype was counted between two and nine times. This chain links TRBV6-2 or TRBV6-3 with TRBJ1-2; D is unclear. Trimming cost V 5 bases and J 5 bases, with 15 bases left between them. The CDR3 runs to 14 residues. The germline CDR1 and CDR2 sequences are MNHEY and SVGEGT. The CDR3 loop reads CASSGEAKIYGYTF. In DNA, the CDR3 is TGTGCCAGCAGTGGAGAGGCGAAAATTTATGGCTACACCTTC.

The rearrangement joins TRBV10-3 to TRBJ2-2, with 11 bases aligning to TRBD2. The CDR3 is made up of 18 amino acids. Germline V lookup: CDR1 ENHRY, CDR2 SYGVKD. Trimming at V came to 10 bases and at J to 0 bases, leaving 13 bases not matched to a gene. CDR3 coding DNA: TGTGCCAGCAGCCAGGACCGACTAGCGGGAACGAACACCGGGGAGCTGTTTTTT. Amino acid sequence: CASSQDRLAGTNTGELFF.

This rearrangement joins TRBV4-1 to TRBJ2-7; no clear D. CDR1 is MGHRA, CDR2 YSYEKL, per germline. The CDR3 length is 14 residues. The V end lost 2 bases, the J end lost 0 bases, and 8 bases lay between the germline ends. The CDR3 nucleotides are TGCGCCAGCAGCCAAAGGACCGCCTCCTACGAGCAGTACTTC. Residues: CASSQRTASYEQYF.

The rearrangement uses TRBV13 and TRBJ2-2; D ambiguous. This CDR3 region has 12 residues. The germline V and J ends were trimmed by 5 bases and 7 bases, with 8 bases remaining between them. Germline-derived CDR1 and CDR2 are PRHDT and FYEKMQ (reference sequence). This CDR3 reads CASSNLNGELFF. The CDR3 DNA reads TGTGCCAGCAGCAATCTCAACGGGGAGCTGTTTTTT.

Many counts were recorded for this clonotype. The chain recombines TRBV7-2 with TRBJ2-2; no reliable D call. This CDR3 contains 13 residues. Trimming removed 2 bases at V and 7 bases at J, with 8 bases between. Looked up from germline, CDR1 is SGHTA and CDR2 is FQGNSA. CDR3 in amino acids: CASSLLDVGELFF. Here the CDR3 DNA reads TGTGCCAGCAGCTTACTAGATGTCGGGGAGCTGTTTTTT.

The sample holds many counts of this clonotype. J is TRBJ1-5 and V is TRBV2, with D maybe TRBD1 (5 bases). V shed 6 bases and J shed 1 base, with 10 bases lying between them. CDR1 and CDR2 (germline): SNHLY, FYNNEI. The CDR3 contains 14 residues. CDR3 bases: TGTGCCAGCAGGGACCCAGGGAGCAATCAGCCCCAGCATTTT. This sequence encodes CASRDPGSNQPQHF.

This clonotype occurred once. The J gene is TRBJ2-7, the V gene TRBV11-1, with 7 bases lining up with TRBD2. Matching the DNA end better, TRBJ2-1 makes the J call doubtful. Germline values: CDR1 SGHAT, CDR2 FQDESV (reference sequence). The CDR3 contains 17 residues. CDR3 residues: CASSFVGGTTPLNEQFF. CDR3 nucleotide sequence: TGTGCCAGCAGCTTTGTCGGGGGGACGACACCTCTCAATGAGCAGTTCTTC.

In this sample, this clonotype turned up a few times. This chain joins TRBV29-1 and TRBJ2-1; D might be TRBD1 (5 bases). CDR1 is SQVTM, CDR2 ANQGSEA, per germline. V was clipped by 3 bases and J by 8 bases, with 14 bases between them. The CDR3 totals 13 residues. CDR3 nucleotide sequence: TGCAGCGTTGATGCCGGTTGGGGCTATGAGCAGTTCTTC. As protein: CSVDAGWGYEQFF.

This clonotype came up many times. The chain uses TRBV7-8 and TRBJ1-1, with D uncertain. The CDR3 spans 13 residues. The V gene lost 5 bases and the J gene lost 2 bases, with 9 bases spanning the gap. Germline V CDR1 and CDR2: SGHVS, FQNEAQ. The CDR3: CASSNRHNTEAFF. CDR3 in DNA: TGTGCCAGCAGCAACCGACACAACACTGAAGCTTTCTTT.